This paragraph covers one T cell receptor (beta chain) sequence. Its matching antigen is unknown. The CDR3 sequence is 17 residues long. The germline V gene encodes CDR1 LGHNA and CDR2 YSLEER. V was pared by 0 bases and J by 0 bases, with 9 bases between. The data were obtained in a study of OX40 agonist ivuxolimab in advanced cancers. Turning to the study itself: Every 2 weeks, ivuxolimab was infused into the patients intravenously at between 0.01 and 10 mg/kg.

Repertoires were generated with immunoSEQ multiplex PCR, while TCRdb's copy carries only in-frame clones and drops some. The repertoire holds 73,000 or so clones, with about 89% as singletons. General observations from the study: Compared with CD4+, CD8+ T cells on average had more expanded clones.

This clonotype was obtained from an adult with an advanced solid tumor such as melanoma, head and neck, liver or kidney cancer. The chain has TRBV4-3 and TRBJ1-6; D perhaps matches TRBD1 (5 bases). The sequencing here drew on CD4+ or CD8+ T cells sorted from blood, taken in a trial of the OX40 agonist ivuxolimab. The CDR3 spells CASSQEGGSSYNSPLHF. As DNA, the CDR3 is TGCGCCAGCAGCCAAGAGGGGGGAAGCTCCTATAATTCACCCCTCCACTTT.